The 22 T cell receptor beta chains below come from one sample, sequenced in a study of T cells in Graves' hyperthyroidism and ophthalmopathy. Amplified TCR beta CDR3 regions derived from RNA transcripts. HTBI primers were the set used in a first-round RT-PCR of the TCR CDR3. TCRdb re-derived calls from the multiplex PCR reads in MiXCR, one entry per CDR3 protein. The sample comprises hundreds of thousands of distinct CDR3 sequences, around 20% of which are singletons, and roughly a third rests with the top ten. Sample: blood. The source of these receptors is a man aged 25 to 45 with Graves' ophthalmopathy.

This clonotype has at least ten counts. The chain has TRBV6-2 or TRBV6-3 and TRBJ2-1; 7 bases match TRBD2. V gave up 6 bases and J gave up 7 bases; unmatched junction bases: 18. The CDR3 length is 17 residues. Germline V lookup: CDR1 MNHEY, CDR2 SVGEGT. DNA for the CDR3: TGTGCCAGCAGAAGAGCGGGAAACGCAGCGCGATTTAATGAGCAGTTCTTC. Translating it yields CASRRAGNAARFNEQFF.

The V gene is TRBV7-2, the J gene TRBJ2-1, with D possibly called TRBD1 or TRBD2 (5 bases each). V lost 1 base, J lost 9 bases, and 13 bases lay in between. Germline-derived CDR1 and CDR2 are SGHTA and FQGNSA. This CDR3 has 14 amino acids. The CDR3 region is CASSLGGEGVEQFF. In nucleotides, the CDR3 is TGTGCCAGCAGCTTAGGAGGGGAAGGGGTTGAGCAGTTCTTC.

This clonotype has just a few counts. Here the CDR3 DNA reads TGTGCCAGCAGCTCGACAGGACTAGCGGGCGCAACCTACAATGAGCAGTTCTTC. This gives the protein CASSSTGLAGATYNEQFF. The rearrangement uses TRBV5-6 and TRBJ2-1; 11 nucleotides line up with TRBD2. This CDR3 is 18 amino acids long. V shed 3 bases, J shed 2 bases, and the junction held 10 bases outside the gene matches. The germline CDR1 and CDR2 sequences are SGHDT and YYEEEE.

Notes on this clonotype: The DNA is omitted, as the CDR3 cannot be located on it reliably, and the CDR3 follows TCRdb's listing. The V and J genes are TRBV6-5 and TRBJ2-1; the D segment call TRBD1 is taken from the table without a DNA check. Germline CDR1 is MNHEY and CDR2 is SVGAGI. The length of the CDR3 is 15 amino acids, counting both ends. CDR3 protein: CASSFSGQGYNEQFF.

This clonotype was seen more than once but under ten times. The chain couples TRBV30 to TRBJ1-2, with D unresolved. From germline, CDR1 is GTSNPN and CDR2 SVGIG (reference sequence). The CDR3 sequence is 13 residues long. The V end was cut by 7 bases, the J end by 3 bases, with 15 bases between. Here the CDR3 DNA reads TGTGCCTTCTCCGGGAGATGGGACTATGGCTACACCTTC. Translated, it gives CAFSGRWDYGYTF.

At least ten counts were recorded for this clonotype. The chain is built from TRBV11-1 and TRBJ2-2; D gene uncertain. The V gene's germline CDR1 is SGHAT and CDR2 FQDESV (reference sequence). V lost 10 bases and J lost 4, with 7 bases in between. The CDR3 has 11 amino acids. The CDR3 DNA reads as TGTGCCATTAGCATCACCGGGGAGCTGTTTTTT. This sequence encodes CAISITGELFF.

This chain connects TRBV7-3 to TRBJ2-7; the D gene is possibly TRBD2 (5 bases). V was cut by 7 bases and J by 0 bases, with 13 bases left in between. This CDR3 has 14 amino acids. Germline values: CDR1 SGHTA, CDR2 FQGTGA. The CDR3 DNA follows: TGTGCCAGCACCCAGAGGGAAAGCTCCTACGAGCAGTACTTC. Protein sequence: CASTQRESSYEQYF.

The table lists this clonotype with many counts. The chain links TRBV2 to TRBJ1-2; 11 bases are shared with TRBD1. V was clipped by 6 bases and J by 0 bases; unmatched bases: 0. This CDR3 comprises 14 residues. Germline CDR1 reads SNHLY; CDR2 reads FYNNEI. CDR3 bases: TGTGCCAGCAGGGGACAGGGGGCTAACTATGGCTACACCTTC. Its protein is CASRGQGANYGYTF.

The chain uses TRBV20-1 and TRBJ2-3; 16 positions match TRBD2. V gave up 5 bases and J gave up 7 bases; unmatched junction bases: 3. Germline values: CDR1 DFQATT, CDR2 SNEGSKA (reference sequence). The CDR3 spans 14 residues. CDR3 sequence (DNA): TGCAGTGCTGGGACTAGCGGGGGGGGATATACGCAGTATTTT. This gives the protein CSAGTSGGGYTQYF.

In this sample, this clonotype turned up many times. The chain has TRBV11-2 and TRBJ1-1; D is ambiguous. This CDR3 has 13 amino acids. CDR1 SGHAT and CDR2 FQNNGV come from the germline V gene. Trimming removed 5 bases from V and 5 bases from J, with 12 bases in between. CDR3: CASSLGMSTEAFF. DNA of the CDR3: TGTGCCAGCAGCCTGGGGATGTCGACTGAAGCTTTCTTT.

This clonotype was recorded only once. V usage is TRBV27 and J usage is TRBJ2-3; no firm D call. With 10 bases removed from V and 0 bases from J, the gap between germline ends came to 11 bases. The CDR3 extends over 13 amino acids. The germline V gene has CDR1 MNHEY and CDR2 SMNVEV (reference sequence). CDR3 loop: CATLNWSTDTQYF. CDR3 nucleotides: TGTGCCACCTTAAATTGGAGCACAGATACGCAGTATTTT.

V is TRBV2 and J is TRBJ1-6; 8 bases line up with TRBD1. Germline CDR1 is SNHLY and CDR2 is FYNNEI. V lost 9 bases and J lost 8; bases outside the gene matches: 3. The CDR3 spans 12 residues. The CDR3 loop is CARGQGDSPLHF. The CDR3 nucleotides are TGTGCCAGAGGACAGGGTGATTCACCCCTCCACTTT.

This clonotype was recorded many times. This chain uses TRBV2 with TRBJ2-7; TRBD1 aligns across 7 bases. The germline CDR1 and CDR2 sequences are SNHLY and FYNNEI. With V trimmed by 6 bases and J by 2 bases, 7 bases remained unmatched. CDR3 size: 14 residues. The chain's CDR3 is CASSPPGQPYEQYF. The CDR3 DNA sequence: TGTGCCAGCAGCCCCCCGGGACAGCCCTACGAGCAGTACTTC.

This clonotype was counted at least ten times. This chain uses TRBV20-1 with TRBJ2-1; D perhaps matches TRBD2 (5 bases). The CDR3 has 15 residues. Germline CDR1 reads DFQATT; CDR2 reads SNEGSKA (reference sequence). The ends were cut back, 0 bases at V and 1 base at J, with 10 bases in the middle. Here the CDR3 DNA reads TGCAGTGCTAGAGATCTAGGGAGATCCTACAATGAGCAGTTCTTC. This encodes CSARDLGRSYNEQFF.

This clonotype was picked up a small number of times. The chain joins TRBV10-3 to TRBJ2-2; the match to TRBD1 covers 7 bases. The germline CDR1 and CDR2 sequences are ENHRY and SYGVKD. After removal of 6 bases from V and 6 bases from J, the junction contained 7 bases not matched to a gene. The CDR3 is made up of 14 amino acids. The CDR3 region is CAISPGQAAGELFF. CDR3 coding DNA: TGTGCCATCAGCCCCGGACAGGCGGCCGGGGAGCTGTTTTTT.

V is TRBV19 and J is TRBJ2-7; D might be TRBD1 or TRBD2, each matching 5 bases. V lost 3 bases and J 5 bases, leaving 17 bases between the germline ends. The CDR3 is 15 amino acids. The germline V gene encodes CDR1 LNHDA and CDR2 SQIVND (reference sequence). CDR3 in DNA: TGTGCCAGTAGTATGGGGGACCTCTCGCGGGACGAGCAGTACTTC. This translates into CASSMGDLSRDEQYF.

The rearrangement uses TRBV20-1 and TRBJ2-7; 10 bases line up with TRBD2. Germline loops: CDR1 DFQATT, CDR2 SNEGSKA (reference sequence). Trimming at V came to 3 bases and at J to 3 bases, leaving 8 bases not matched to a gene. This CDR3 contains 15 residues. CDR3 loop: CSASPLAGIGYEQYF. DNA of the CDR3: TGCAGTGCTAGTCCACTAGCGGGAATAGGCTACGAGCAGTACTTC.

J is TRBJ2-7 and V is TRBV19, with TRBD1 identical over 8 bases. This CDR3 is built from 16 residues. Germline V gives CDR1 LNHDA, CDR2 SQIVND (reference sequence). V gave up 5 bases and J gave up 5 bases; unmatched junction bases: 14. In DNA, the CDR3 is TGTGCCAGTAGTGTTCGGGACAGGCTCCCCATCGACGAGCAGTACTTC. This codes for CASSVRDRLPIDEQYF.

This clonotype was seen at least ten times. The rearrangement links TRBV12-3 or TRBV12-4 to TRBJ1-1; D is unclear. The V end was cut by 4 bases, the J end by 4 bases, with 13 bases between. This CDR3 contains 14 residues. CDR3 residues: CASSSLYRSTEAFF. The DNA for the CDR3 is TGTGCCAGCAGTTCTTTGTATCGGAGCACTGAAGCTTTCTTT.

J is TRBJ1-2 and V is TRBV28, with 9 bases fitting TRBD1. With 1 base clipped from V and 8 bases from J, the junction kept 8 bases outside the gene matches. The CDR3 consists of 15 residues. The germline CDR1 and CDR2 sequences are MDHEN and SYDVKM. The CDR3 is CASSLFSGQGYGYTF. The CDR3 DNA follows: TGTGCCAGCAGTTTATTCTCCGGACAGGGGTACGGCTACACCTTC.

This clonotype has just a few counts. CDR3 coding DNA: TGCAGTGCTAGAGATCTCGGGGGGGGTAGCGGGAGAATCTACGAGCAGTACTTC. Translation: CSARDLGGGSGRIYEQYF. The genes are TRBV20-1 and TRBJ2-7; 9 nucleotides match TRBD2. This CDR3 is built from 18 residues. The J segment lost 3 bases and the V segment lost 0 bases, leaving 15 bases of the junction unmatched. The germline gives CDR1 DFQATT, CDR2 SNEGSKA (reference sequence).

The rearrangement links TRBV4-2 to TRBJ2-5, with 10 bases lining up with TRBD2. The length of the CDR3 is 17 residues. The V and J ends lost 0 bases and 2 bases, in that order; junction bases with no gene match: 6. Germline V gene sequence: CDR1 LGHNA, CDR2 YNFKEQ. The CDR3 DNA sequence: TGTGCCAGCAGCCAAGACGGAGCGGGAGGGCCTCAAGAGACCCAGTACTTC. Translated: CASSQDGAGGPQETQYF.